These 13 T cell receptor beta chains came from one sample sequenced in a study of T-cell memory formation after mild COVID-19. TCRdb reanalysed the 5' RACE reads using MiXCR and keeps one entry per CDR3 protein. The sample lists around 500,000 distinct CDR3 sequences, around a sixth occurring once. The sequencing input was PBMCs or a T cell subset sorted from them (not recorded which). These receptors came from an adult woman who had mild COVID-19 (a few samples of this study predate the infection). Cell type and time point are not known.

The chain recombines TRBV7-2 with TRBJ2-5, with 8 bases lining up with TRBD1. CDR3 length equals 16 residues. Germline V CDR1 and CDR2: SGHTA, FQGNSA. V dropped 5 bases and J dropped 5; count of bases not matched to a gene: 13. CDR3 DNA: TGTGCCAGCAGCCCGGGGTGGACAGGGAAGGGTGAGACCCAGTACTTC. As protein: CASSPGWTGKGETQYF.

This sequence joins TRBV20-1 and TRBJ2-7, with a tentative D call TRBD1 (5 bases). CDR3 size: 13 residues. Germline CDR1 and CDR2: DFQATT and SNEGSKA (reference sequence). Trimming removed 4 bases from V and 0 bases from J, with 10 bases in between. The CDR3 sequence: CSATLDISYEQYF. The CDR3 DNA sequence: TGCAGTGCTACCCTGGACATCTCCTACGAGCAGTACTTC.

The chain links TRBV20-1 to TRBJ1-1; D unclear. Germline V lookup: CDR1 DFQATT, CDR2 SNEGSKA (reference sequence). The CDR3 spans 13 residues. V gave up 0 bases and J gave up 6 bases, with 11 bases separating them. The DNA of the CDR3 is TGCAGTGCTAGAGACGGGATCATTGCTGAAGCTTTCTTT. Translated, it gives CSARDGIIAEAFF.

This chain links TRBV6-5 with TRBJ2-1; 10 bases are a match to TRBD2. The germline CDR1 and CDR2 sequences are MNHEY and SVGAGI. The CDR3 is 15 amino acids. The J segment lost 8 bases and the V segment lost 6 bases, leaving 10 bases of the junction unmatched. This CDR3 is CASSPPSGRTYEQFF. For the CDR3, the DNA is TGTGCCAGCAGCCCACCTAGCGGGAGAACCTATGAGCAGTTCTTC.

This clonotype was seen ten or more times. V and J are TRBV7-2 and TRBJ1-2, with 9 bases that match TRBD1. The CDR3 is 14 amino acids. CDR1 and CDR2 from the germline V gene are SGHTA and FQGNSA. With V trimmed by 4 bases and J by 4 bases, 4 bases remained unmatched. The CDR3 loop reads CASSSDRGPYGYTF. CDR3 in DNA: TGTGCCAGCAGCTCGGACAGGGGACCCTATGGCTACACCTTC.

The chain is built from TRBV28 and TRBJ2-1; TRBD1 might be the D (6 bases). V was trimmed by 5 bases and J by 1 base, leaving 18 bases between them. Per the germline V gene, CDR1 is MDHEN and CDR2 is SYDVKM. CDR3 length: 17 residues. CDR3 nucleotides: TGTGCCAGCAGTCCCCGGGACAATATTAAGTCCTACAATGAGCAGTTCTTC. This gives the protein CASSPRDNIKSYNEQFF.

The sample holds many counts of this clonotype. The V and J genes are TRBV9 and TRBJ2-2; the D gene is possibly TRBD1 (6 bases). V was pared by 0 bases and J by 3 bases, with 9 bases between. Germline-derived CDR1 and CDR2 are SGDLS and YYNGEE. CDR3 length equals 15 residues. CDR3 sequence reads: CASSVEPGDTGELFF. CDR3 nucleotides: TGTGCCAGCAGCGTAGAACCAGGGGACACCGGGGAGCTGTTTTTT.

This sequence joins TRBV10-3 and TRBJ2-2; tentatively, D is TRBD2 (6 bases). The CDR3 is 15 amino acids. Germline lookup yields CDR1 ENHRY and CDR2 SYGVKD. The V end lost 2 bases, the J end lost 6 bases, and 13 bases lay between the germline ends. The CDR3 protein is CAISETSWEAGELFF. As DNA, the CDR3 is TGTGCCATCAGTGAGACCTCGTGGGAGGCCGGGGAGCTGTTTTTT.

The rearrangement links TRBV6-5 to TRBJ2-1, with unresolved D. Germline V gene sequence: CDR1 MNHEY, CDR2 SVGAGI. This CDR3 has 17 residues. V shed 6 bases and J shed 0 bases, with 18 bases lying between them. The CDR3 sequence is CASRHSSRTGSYNEQFF. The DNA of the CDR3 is TGTGCCAGCAGACACTCCTCCCGGACGGGCTCCTACAATGAGCAGTTCTTC.

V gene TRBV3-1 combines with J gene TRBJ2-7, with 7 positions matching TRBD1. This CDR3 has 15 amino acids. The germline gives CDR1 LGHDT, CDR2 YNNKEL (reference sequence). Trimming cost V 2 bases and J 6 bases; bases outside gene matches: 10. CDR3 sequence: CASSQPGQLFSEQYF. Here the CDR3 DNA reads TGTGCCAGCAGCCAACCGGGACAGTTATTCTCCGAGCAGTACTTC.

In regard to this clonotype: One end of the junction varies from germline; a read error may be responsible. The CDR3 spells CASSQDRGTGTQF. CDR3 DNA: TGCGCCAGCAGCCAAGATCGGGGTACGGGCACTCAATTT. J is TRBJ1-4 and V is TRBV4-3; D remains ambiguous. The CDR3 is made up of 13 amino acids. Germline values: CDR1 LGHNA, CDR2 YSLEER.

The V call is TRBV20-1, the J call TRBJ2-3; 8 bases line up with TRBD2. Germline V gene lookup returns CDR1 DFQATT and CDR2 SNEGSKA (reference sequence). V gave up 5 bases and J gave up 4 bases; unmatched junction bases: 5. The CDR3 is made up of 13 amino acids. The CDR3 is CSAGRGGADTQYF. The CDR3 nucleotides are TGCAGTGCTGGCCGGGGGGGGGCAGATACGCAGTATTTT.

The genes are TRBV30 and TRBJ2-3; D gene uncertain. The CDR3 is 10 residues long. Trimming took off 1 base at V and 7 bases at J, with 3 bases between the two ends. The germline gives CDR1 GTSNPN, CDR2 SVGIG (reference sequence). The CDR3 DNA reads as TGTGCCTGGAGTGCGCATACGCAGTATTTT. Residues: CAWSAHTQYF. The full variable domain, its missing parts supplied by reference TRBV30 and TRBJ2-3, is SQTIHQWPATLVQPVGSPLSLECTVEGTSNPNLYWYRQAAGRGLQLLFYSVGIGQISSEVPQNLSASRPQDRQFILSSKKLLLSDSGFYLCAWSAHTQYFGPGTRLTVL.